These 21 T cell receptor beta chains were all obtained from the same sample, sequenced in a study of CD8 T cells in Susac syndrome. When the RNA was reverse transcribed, random hexamers were used with an input of about 0.5 to 1 ug. In TCRdb, the immunoSEQ multiplex PCR reads were re-called with MiXCR into one record per CDR3 protein. The repertoire holds 50,000 or so distinct CDR3 sequences, with 93% as singletons. Sequencing was carried out using CD8+ T cells from PBMCs. The receptors here all came from a human donor in good health.

The chain uses TRBV19 and TRBJ1-5; a possible D gene is TRBD1 (5 bases). V was cut by 3 bases and J by 0 bases, with 15 bases left in between. Looked up from germline, CDR1 is LNHDA and CDR2 is SQIVND (reference sequence). The CDR3 is 17 amino acids. CDR3 in DNA: TGTGCCAGTAGTATCCCCGGGACGGTGTATAGCAATCAGCCCCAGCATTTT. As protein: CASSIPGTVYSNQPQHF.

This clonotype was seen a single time. V gene TRBV4-1 combines with J gene TRBJ2-1; 10 bases are shared with TRBD2. In germline, CDR1 is MGHRA, CDR2 YSYEKL. V shed 10 bases and J 9 bases; nucleotides not matched to a gene: 6. The CDR3 is 12 amino acids. The CDR3 here is CATATSGSEQFF. The CDR3 DNA reads TGCGCCACCGCGACTAGCGGGTCTGAGCAGTTCTTC.

The chain has TRBV2 and TRBJ2-2, with 9 bases identical to TRBD2. The germline V gene encodes CDR1 SNHLY and CDR2 FYNNEI. V was pared by 4 bases and J by 3 bases, with 6 bases of the junction left unmatched. CDR3 length: 16 amino acids. The DNA of the CDR3 is TGTGCCAGCAGTGTAAGCGGGAGGCCCGACACCGGGGAGCTGTTTTTT. Amino acids: CASSVSGRPDTGELFF. Complete variable domain (other parts from reference TRBV2 and TRBJ2-2): EPEVTQTPSHQVTQMGQEVILRCVPISNHLYFYWYRQILGQKVEFLVSFYNNEISEKSEIFDDQFSVERPDGSNFTLKIRSTKLEDSAMYFCASSVSGRPDTGELFFGEGSRLTVL.

The chain uses TRBV24-1 and TRBJ2-1, with D possibly being TRBD1 or TRBD2 (5 bases each). The germline CDR1 and CDR2 sequences are KGHDR and SFDVKD. The V end lost 4 bases, the J end lost 8 bases, and 14 bases lay between the germline ends. The CDR3 sequence is 14 residues long. The CDR3 loop reads CATSDPGTADEQFF. The CDR3, as DNA: TGTGCCACCAGTGACCCCGGGACGGCGGATGAGCAGTTCTTC.

The gene calls are TRBV24-1 and TRBJ2-3; D gene ambiguous. This CDR3 has 12 amino acids. Germline CDR1 is KGHDR and CDR2 is SFDVKD. Trimming removed 1 base from V and 5 bases from J, with 3 bases in between. CDR3 nucleotide sequence: TGTGCCACCAGTGATTTTCAAGATACGCAGTATTTT. This translates into CATSDFQDTQYF.

The chain carries TRBV28 and TRBJ2-1, with D unresolved. The CDR3 spans 15 residues. Per germline, CDR1 MDHEN and CDR2 SYDVKM. The V gene lost 9 bases and the J gene lost 0 bases, with 15 bases spanning the gap. The CDR3 nucleotides are TGTGCCAGTACCCCTGACCCGAGCTCCTACAATGAGCAGTTCTTC. Amino acid sequence: CASTPDPSSYNEQFF.

This sequence joins TRBV9 and TRBJ1-3; TRBD1 aligns across 7 bases. Germline V gene data show CDR1 as SGDLS and CDR2 as YYNGEE. The CDR3 runs to 13 residues. Trimming took 2 bases from V and 6 from J; bases not matched to a gene: 2. The CDR3 reads CASSVGTENTIYF. The CDR3 DNA follows: TGTGCCAGCAGCGTTGGGACAGAAAACACCATATATTTT.

This chain connects TRBV18 to TRBJ2-2, with TRBD2 matching 7 bases. Germline CDR1 KGHSH, CDR2 LQKENI. This CDR3 has 15 amino acids. The trim removed 3 bases at V and 4 bases at J, leaving 5 bases unmatched. In DNA form, the CDR3 reads TGTGCCAGCTCACCCTCCGGGACTACCACCGGGGAGCTGTTTTTT. It yields the protein CASSPSGTTTGELFF.

The gene calls are TRBV4-1 and TRBJ2-7, with a weak D call TRBD1 (6 bases). The V end lost 0 bases, the J end lost 4 bases, and 13 bases lay between the germline ends. The CDR3 has 15 residues. The germline CDR1 and CDR2 sequences are MGHRA and YSYEKL. The CDR3 DNA reads as TGCGCCAGCAGCCAAGATCCAGGGGTTGGGTACGAGCAGTACTTC. Protein product: CASSQDPGVGYEQYF.

The chain has TRBV19 and TRBJ1-1, with a tentative D call TRBD1 (6 bases). This CDR3 is built from 13 residues. V was cut by 8 bases and J by 8 bases, with 18 bases left in between. Germline assignment: CDR1 LNHDA and CDR2 SQIVND (reference sequence). CDR3 residues: CASVSGTGTEAFF. The CDR3 region has the DNA TGTGCCAGTGTTTCAGGGACCGGGACAGAAGCTTTCTTT.

The gene calls are TRBV2 and TRBJ1-3, with a weak D call TRBD1 (6 bases). This CDR3 is built from 14 residues. CDR1 and CDR2 from the germline V gene are SNHLY and FYNNEI. Trimming left V 5 bases short and J 1 base short, with 9 bases between. The CDR3 DNA is TGTGCCAGCAGTACAGGGTTTTCTGGAAACACCATATATTTT. Translation: CASSTGFSGNTIYF.

The gene calls are TRBV14 and TRBJ1-5, with D perhaps TRBD1 (6 bases). CDR3 length: 14 residues. Trimming removed 1 base from V and 4 bases from J, with 8 bases in between. CDR1 and CDR2 from the germline V gene are SGHDN and FVKESK. The CDR3 DNA reads as TGTGCCAGCAGCCAAGCCGACAGGAATCAGCCCCAGCATTTT. This gives the protein CASSQADRNQPQHF.

This clonotype was detected only once. The chain employs TRBV27 and TRBJ1-1; 7 bases align to TRBD1. Germline V gives CDR1 MNHEY, CDR2 SMNVEV (reference sequence). With 6 bases clipped from V and 8 bases from J, the junction kept 3 bases outside the gene matches. The CDR3 contains 11 residues. CDR3 DNA: TGTGCCAGCAGGACAGGGTGGGAAGCTTTCTTT. Its protein is CASRTGWEAFF.

The CDR3 coding sequence is TGTGCCAGCAGCGTTAGCGGGCAAGCCTACAATGAGCAGTTCTTC. Translating it yields CASSVSGQAYNEQFF. The chain joins TRBV13 to TRBJ2-1; 7 nucleotides line up with TRBD2. V lost 5 bases and J lost 2; bases outside the gene matches: 6. This CDR3 contains 15 residues. Germline V gene data show CDR1 as PRHDT and CDR2 as FYEKMQ (reference sequence). The entire variable domain, with the rest obtained from reference TRBV13 and TRBJ2-1, is as follows: AAGVIQSPRHLIKEKRETATLKCYPIPRHDTVYWYQQGPGQDPQFLISFYEKMQSDKGSIPDRFSAQQFSDYHSELNMSSLELGDSALYFCASSVSGQAYNEQFFGPGTRLTVL.

This chain joins TRBV29-1 and TRBJ2-7, with D possibly being TRBD1 or TRBD2 (5 bases each). The CDR3 is 15 residues long. The germline V and J ends were trimmed by 5 bases and 2 bases, with 19 bases remaining between them. CDR1 SQVTM and CDR2 ANQGSEA come from the germline V gene. The chain's CDR3 is CSVLGGHRETYEQYF. As DNA, the CDR3 is TGCAGCGTTCTCGGTGGACACCGGGAAACCTACGAGCAGTACTTC.

The rearrangement joins TRBV7-9 to TRBJ2-5, with 7 bases fitting TRBD1. CDR1 and CDR2 (germline): SEHNR, FQNEAQ (reference sequence). J was trimmed by 1 base and V by 3 bases; bases with no gene match: 8. CDR3 length: 16 residues. This CDR3 reads CASSLPSQGSQETQYF. For the CDR3, the DNA is TGTGCCAGCAGCTTGCCTTCACAGGGGTCCCAAGAGACCCAGTACTTC.

The CDR3 DNA is TGCGCCAGCACCCCTCTTTGGAGAGACTCCTACGAGCAGTACTTC. This codes for CASTPLWRDSYEQYF. The chain is built from TRBV5-1 and TRBJ2-7; the D is unclear. The germline CDR1 and CDR2 sequences are SGHRS and YFSETQ. The V and J ends lost 6 bases and 0 bases respectively, with 16 bases between them. This CDR3 region has 15 residues. Full variable domain (remainder filled in from reference TRBV5-1 and TRBJ2-7): KAGVTQTPRYLIKTRGQQVTLSCSPISGHRSVSWYQQTPGQGLQFLFEYFSETQRNKGNFPGRFSGRQFSNSRSEMNVSTLELGDSALYLCASTPLWRDSYEQYFGPGTRLTVT.

The gene calls are TRBV27 and TRBJ2-5; maybe TRBD1 (6 bases). CDR3 size: 14 residues. Trimming left V 1 base short and J 4 bases short, with 10 bases between. Per the germline V gene, CDR1 is MNHEY and CDR2 is SMNVEV (reference sequence). The CDR3 coding sequence is TGTGCCAGCAGTTTATTGGGACAACTAGAGACCCAGTACTTC. Translated, it gives CASSLLGQLETQYF.

The chain carries TRBV6-2 or TRBV6-3 and TRBJ2-1; possibly TRBD2 for D (6 bases). CDR3 length: 18 residues. Germline V gene sequence: CDR1 MNHEY, CDR2 SVGEGT. V was clipped by 2 bases and J by 4 bases, with 21 bases between them. The CDR3 sequence: CASSYTVLVGGRYNEQFF. CDR3 sequence (DNA): TGTGCCAGCAGTTACACAGTTTTGGTGGGAGGTCGGTACAATGAGCAGTTCTTC.

The rearrangement links TRBV7-9 to TRBJ2-2, with 9 bases that match TRBD2. The J segment lost 1 base and the V segment lost 6 bases, leaving 9 bases of the junction unmatched. Germline CDR1 reads SEHNR; CDR2 reads FQNEAQ (reference sequence). The length of the CDR3 is 17 residues. In nucleotides, the CDR3 is TGTGCCAGCAGAGGGTGGGCTAGCGGGAAGAACACCGGGGAGCTGTTTTTT. This encodes CASRGWASGKNTGELFF. Filled out from reference TRBV7-9 and TRBJ2-2, the complete variable domain reads DTGVSQNPRHKITKRGQNVTFRCDPISEHNRLYWYRQTLGQGPEFLTYFQNEAQLEKSRLLSDRFSAERPKGSFSTLEIQRTEQGDSAMYLCASRGWASGKNTGELFFGEGSRLTVL.

The chain links TRBV29-1 to TRBJ2-5; 9 bases fit TRBD1. V gave up 6 bases and J gave up 5 bases; unmatched junction bases: 16. Looked up from germline, CDR1 is SQVTM and CDR2 is ANQGSEA. The CDR3 length is 16 residues. The CDR3 region has the DNA TGCAGCGTCTTTTTGGATGGGACAGGGTGGGGTGAGACCCAGTACTTC. It specifies CSVFLDGTGWGETQYF.